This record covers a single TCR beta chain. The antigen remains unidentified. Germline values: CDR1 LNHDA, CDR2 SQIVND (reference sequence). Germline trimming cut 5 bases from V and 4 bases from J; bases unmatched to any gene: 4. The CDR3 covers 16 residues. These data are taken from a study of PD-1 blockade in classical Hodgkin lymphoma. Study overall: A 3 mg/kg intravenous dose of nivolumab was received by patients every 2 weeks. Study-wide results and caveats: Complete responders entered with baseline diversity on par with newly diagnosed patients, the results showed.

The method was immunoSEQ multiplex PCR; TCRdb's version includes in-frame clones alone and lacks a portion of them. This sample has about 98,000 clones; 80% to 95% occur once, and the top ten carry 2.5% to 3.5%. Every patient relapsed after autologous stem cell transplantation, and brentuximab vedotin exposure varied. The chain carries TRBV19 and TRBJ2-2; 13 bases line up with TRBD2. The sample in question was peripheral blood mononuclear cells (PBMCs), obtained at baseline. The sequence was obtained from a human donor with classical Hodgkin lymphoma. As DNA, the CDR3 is TGTGCCAGTAGTGTACTAGCGGGAGGGGGCACCGGGGAGCTGTTTTTT. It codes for CASSVLAGGGTGELFF.